The 29 T cell receptor beta chains below all came from one sample that was sequenced in a study of T cells after yellow fever vaccination (dated by TCRdb to between 2017 and 2020). Library prep was done by 5' RACE. The sequencing machine was an Illumina NovaSeq 6000. In-frame beta chains were kept once TCRdb had trimmed the public reads at Q25 with fastp and called clones with MiXCR. Merged by CDR3 protein, the rows form single entries marked with the most common genes and DNA. The sample table contains a few hundred thousand distinct CDR3 sequences; only one count was recorded for roughly 4% of them. The leading ten clones occupy around a quarter of the sample. The sample's treatment or condition label, decoded: live attenuated yellow fever vaccine strain. The input for sequencing was PBMCs, taken on the day of the yellow fever booster vaccination. These receptors originate from a man younger than 35 who received the YFV17D yellow fever vaccine.

This clonotype was seen only a few times. The V call is TRBV4-2, the J call TRBJ2-3; D gene ambiguous. V shed 2 bases and J shed 6 bases, with 12 bases lying between them. CDR3 length equals 14 residues. Per germline, CDR1 LGHNA and CDR2 YNFKEQ. CDR3 loop: CASSQREVVDTQYF. CDR3 DNA: TGTGCCAGCAGCCAAAGGGAAGTTGTGGATACGCAGTATTTT.

This clonotype was seen at least ten times. The chain recombines TRBV2 with TRBJ2-1; the D gene could be TRBD1 or TRBD2 (5 bases each). The CDR3 covers 16 residues. Germline lookup yields CDR1 SNHLY and CDR2 FYNNEI. The V end lost 0 bases, the J end lost 0 bases, and 9 bases lay between the germline ends. The CDR3 reads CASSEAQRGSYNEQFF. CDR3 coding DNA: TGTGCCAGCAGTGAAGCTCAGAGGGGCTCCTACAATGAGCAGTTCTTC.

This clonotype has at least ten counts. CDR3 DNA: TGTGCCAGCAGCCGGGACAGGGGAACTACTCAGCCCCAGCATTTT. Encoded protein: CASSRDRGTTQPQHF. This rearrangement joins TRBV3-1 to TRBJ1-5, with 10 bases matching TRBD1. The V gene end was trimmed by 4 bases and the J gene end by 6 bases; junction bases not matched to a gene: 6. The CDR3 consists of 15 residues. Germline V gene lookup returns CDR1 LGHDT and CDR2 YNNKEL (reference sequence).

The gene calls are TRBV5-1 and TRBJ2-1, with unresolved D. Germline assignment: CDR1 SGHRS and CDR2 YFSETQ. The CDR3 sequence is 15 residues long. Between the trimmed V and J ends, which lost 0 bases and 10 bases, there was a span of 17 bases. Written as DNA, the CDR3 is TGCGCCAGCAGCTTGGCCTCGGCGCCCGAAGGGGAGCAGTTCTTC. It is translated as CASSLASAPEGEQFF.

This clonotype was seen ten or more times. CDR3 region: CASSYRGYEQYF. The CDR3 DNA reads TGCGCCAGCAGCTACAGGGGCTACGAGCAGTACTTC. This chain links TRBV5-1 with TRBJ2-7; 7 bases are shared with TRBD1. Germline V gene data show CDR1 as SGHRS and CDR2 as YFSETQ. The junction had 0 bases not matched to a gene; V was cut back by 3 bases and J by 3 bases. CDR3 size: 12 residues.

The V call is TRBV12-3 or TRBV12-4, the J call TRBJ2-2; possibly TRBD1 for D (6 bases). With 8 bases removed from V and 4 bases from J, the gap between germline ends came to 11 bases. This CDR3 contains 13 residues. CDR3 loop: CASSNRVTGELFF. The CDR3, as DNA: TGTGCCAGCTCGAACAGGGTCACCGGGGAGCTGTTTTTT.

This clonotype was observed many times. The chain joins TRBV11-2 to TRBJ2-3; the D call may be TRBD1 or TRBD2 (5 bases each). Germline assignment: CDR1 SGHAT and CDR2 FQNNGV. This CDR3 is built from 16 residues. The ends were cut back, 6 bases at V and 0 bases at J, with 16 bases in the middle. CDR3: CASRHIRDPSTDTQYF. Written as DNA, the CDR3 is TGTGCCAGCAGACACATAAGGGACCCTAGCACAGATACGCAGTATTTT.

In this sample, this clonotype turned up a few times. The genes are TRBV27 and TRBJ2-2; TRBD2 is a possible D gene (6 bases). The V and J ends lost 2 bases and 5 bases respectively, with 21 bases between them. Per the germline V gene, CDR1 is MNHEY and CDR2 is SMNVEV (reference sequence). The CDR3 is 18 amino acids. The chain's CDR3 is CASSLAVVGLRGTGELFF. The CDR3 DNA reads as TGTGCCAGCAGTTTAGCCGTGGTTGGGTTACGGGGGACCGGGGAGCTGTTTTTT.

The table lists this clonotype with a few counts. The rearrangement links TRBV18 to TRBJ2-2; D is unclear. The CDR3 length is 16 residues. Germline lookup yields CDR1 KGHSH and CDR2 LQKENI. The ends were cut back, 8 bases at V and 0 bases at J, with 16 bases in the middle. This CDR3 is CASHRQGTSNTGELFF. CDR3 sequence (DNA): TGTGCCAGCCACCGACAAGGTACCTCGAACACCGGGGAGCTGTTTTTT.

This clonotype has more than one count but fewer than ten. The J gene is TRBJ2-1, the V gene TRBV25-1, with no clear D. The CDR3 runs to 13 residues. Germline CDR1 is MGHDK and CDR2 is SYGVNS. Trimming left V 3 bases short and J 6 bases short, with 9 bases between. For the CDR3, the DNA is TGTGCCAGCAGTGATGCACCGTCCAATGAGCAGTTCTTC. Its protein is CASSDAPSNEQFF.

This chain uses TRBV6-5 with TRBJ1-2, with unresolved D. The CDR3 totals 13 residues. Between the trimmed V and J ends, which lost 8 bases and 3 bases, there was a span of 13 bases. Per germline, CDR1 MNHEY and CDR2 SVGAGI. DNA for the CDR3: TGTGCCAGCCGATCAGGTCCCGACTATGGCTACACCTTC. It specifies CASRSGPDYGYTF.

This clonotype occurred a few times. The CDR3 here is CASSTDSYEQYV. The CDR3 DNA reads as TGTGCCAGCAGCACTGACAGTTACGAGCAGTACGTC. This chain uses TRBV2 with TRBJ2-7; the D gene is possibly TRBD1 (5 bases). Trimming took 6 bases from V and 4 from J, leaving 10 bases between them. The CDR3 spans 12 residues. Germline-derived CDR1 and CDR2 are SNHLY and FYNNEI.

This clonotype has at least ten counts. The J gene is TRBJ2-7, the V gene TRBV7-8, with TRBD2 identical over 7 bases. CDR1 and CDR2 from the germline V gene are SGHVS and FQNEAQ. This CDR3 has 16 amino acids. Trimming at V came to 1 base and at J to 2 bases, leaving 8 bases not matched to a gene. The CDR3 region is CASSLGPGEGAYEQYF. DNA for the CDR3: TGTGCCAGCAGCTTAGGGCCCGGGGAGGGCGCCTACGAGCAGTACTTC.

This clonotype was recorded many times. The chain uses TRBV5-1 and TRBJ1-4, with 7 bases matching TRBD1. Per germline, CDR1 SGHRS and CDR2 YFSETQ. The CDR3 is 15 amino acids. The V segment lost 3 bases and the J segment 0 bases; nucleotides outside the gene matches: 2. CDR3 bases: TGCGCCAGCAGCTCCACAGGGGCAACTAATGAAAAACTGTTTTTT. It translates to CASSSTGATNEKLFF.

The rearrangement joins TRBV4-1 to TRBJ1-6, with a weak D call TRBD1 (5 bases). The CDR3 spans 16 residues. Germline CDR1 reads MGHRA; CDR2 reads YSYEKL. V lost 0 bases and J 5 bases, leaving 11 bases between the germline ends. As DNA, the CDR3 is TGCGCCAGCAGCCAAGATATCTCAGGGAATAATTCACCCCTCCACTTT. Translated: CASSQDISGNNSPLHF.

This clonotype was seen many times. The CDR3 nucleotides are TGTGCCAGCAGCGTAAGGTCTGCGGGGGGCCGGGAGACCCAGTACTTC. The encoded protein is CASSVRSAGGRETQYF. The chain uses TRBV9 and TRBJ2-5; 8 bases line up with TRBD2. The CDR3 covers 16 residues. The junction had 10 bases not matched to a gene; V was cut back by 1 base and J by 5 bases. Germline CDR1 SGDLS, CDR2 YYNGEE.

This clonotype was found a few times. The chain uses TRBV2 and TRBJ1-2; the D gene is possibly TRBD1 (5 bases). Per germline, CDR1 SNHLY and CDR2 FYNNEI. The germline V and J ends were trimmed by 4 bases and 4 bases, with 13 bases remaining between them. The CDR3 has 14 amino acids. CDR3 nucleotides: TGTGCCAGCAGTGGGCAGGGATTCGGCTATGGCTACACCTTC. Translating gives CASSGQGFGYGYTF.

The table lists this clonotype with a few counts. CDR3 sequence reads: CASSQPNPGQGNNEQFF. The CDR3, as DNA: TGCGCCAGCAGCCAACCAAACCCGGGACAGGGGAACAATGAGCAGTTCTTC. The J gene is TRBJ2-1, the V gene TRBV4-1, with 10 bases matching TRBD1. V lost 2 bases and J lost 5; bases outside the gene matches: 9. This CDR3 comprises 17 residues. Germline CDR1 reads MGHRA; CDR2 reads YSYEKL.

This clonotype was observed at least ten times. The rearrangement joins TRBV2 to TRBJ2-4, with D hard to call. V was cut by 6 bases and J by 3 bases, with 15 bases left in between. The germline V gene has CDR1 SNHLY and CDR2 FYNNEI. The CDR3 is 15 residues long. The CDR3 coding sequence is TGTGCCAGCAGGAGCTGGGGTGCCAGCAAAAACATTCAGTACTTC. This gives the protein CASRSWGASKNIQYF.

This chain uses TRBV7-2 with TRBJ2-7; 11 positions match TRBD1. With V trimmed by 5 bases and J by 3 bases, 6 bases remained unmatched. Per germline, CDR1 SGHTA and CDR2 FQGNSA. The length of the CDR3 is 15 residues. CDR3 sequence: CASSTSDRGHYEQYF. CDR3 DNA sequence: TGTGCCAGCAGCACCTCGGACAGGGGGCACTACGAGCAGTACTTC.

This clonotype has a handful of counts. The CDR3 spells CASSLEVEDTQYF. The CDR3 region has the DNA TGTGCCAGCAGCTTAGAGGTGGAGGATACGCAGTATTTT. The chain is built from TRBV7-2 and TRBJ2-3; the D is unclear. V was trimmed by 1 base and J by 6 bases, leaving 8 bases between them. From germline, CDR1 is SGHTA and CDR2 FQGNSA. The CDR3 loop spans 13 amino acids. Drawing the rest from reference TRBV7-2 and TRBJ2-3, the complete variable domain is GAGVSQSPSNKVTEKGKDVELRCDPISGHTALYWYRQSLGQGLEFLIYFQGNSAPDKSGLPSDRFSAERTGGSVSTLTIQRTQQEDSAVYLCASSLEVEDTQYFGPGTRLTVL.

This clonotype was seen ten or more times. The V call is TRBV6-2 or TRBV6-3, the J call TRBJ1-3; D gene uncertain. Germline-derived CDR1 and CDR2 are MNHEY and SVGEGT. The germline V and J ends were trimmed by 6 bases and 2 bases, with 11 bases remaining between them. CDR3 length: 14 amino acids. The CDR3 loop is CASRTRAPGNTIYF. Written as DNA, the CDR3 is TGTGCCAGCAGAACCAGAGCGCCTGGAAACACCATATATTTT.

The chain links TRBV7-9 to TRBJ2-5, with 12 bases that match TRBD2. The junction had 5 bases not matched to a gene; V was cut back by 7 bases and J by 5 bases. The CDR3 covers 14 residues. The germline V gene encodes CDR1 SEHNR and CDR2 FQNEAQ (reference sequence). DNA of the CDR3: TGTGCCAGCAATCCGACTAGCGGGGGTGAGACCCAGTACTTC. It codes for CASNPTSGGETQYF.

Many counts were recorded for this clonotype. The chain is built from TRBV6-1 and TRBJ2-4; a possible D gene is TRBD2 (5 bases). Trimming removed 2 bases from V and 9 bases from J, with 17 bases in between. The CDR3 is made up of 15 amino acids. The V gene's germline CDR1 is MNHNS and CDR2 SASEGT. CDR3 sequence: CASSEYIGVASIQYF. The CDR3 DNA reads as TGTGCCAGCAGTGAATACATCGGGGTGGCTAGCATTCAGTACTTC.

Ten or more counts support this clonotype. The CDR3 bases are TGTGCCAGCAGTGTCAATAGGACAGATACGCAGTATTTT. Its protein is CASSVNRTDTQYF. The chain joins TRBV6-4 to TRBJ2-3; D remains unclear. V shed 4 bases and J shed 3 bases, with 8 bases lying between them. The CDR3 length is 13 residues. CDR1 is MRHNA and CDR2 is SNTAGT in the germline V gene.

This clonotype was observed at least ten times. The rearrangement links TRBV5-1 to TRBJ2-3; 7 bases line up with TRBD2. Germline V CDR1 and CDR2: SGHRS, YFSETQ. The CDR3 is 13 residues long. Unmatched junction bases numbered 4, after V lost 4 bases and J lost 5 bases. Here the CDR3 reads CASSSREGDTQYF. The CDR3 nucleotides are TGCGCCAGCAGCAGCAGGGAGGGAGATACGCAGTATTTT.

This clonotype was picked up many times. The chain combines TRBV7-9 with TRBJ2-1; possible D gene TRBD2, 7 bases. Germline CDR1 SEHNR, CDR2 FQNEAQ (reference sequence). The CDR3 length is 15 residues. V lost 5 bases to trimming and J lost 2 bases, with 13 bases between them. CDR3: CASSPEGGAYNEQFF. CDR3 DNA: TGTGCCAGCAGCCCCGAGGGGGGGGCCTACAATGAGCAGTTCTTC. The full variable domain, in which reference TRBV7-9 and TRBJ2-1 provide the parts outside the CDR3, is DTGVSQNPRHKITKRGQNVTFRCDPISEHNRLYWYRQTLGQGPEFLTYFQNEAQLEKSRLLSDRFSAERPKGSFSTLEIQRTEQGDSAMYLCASSPEGGAYNEQFFGPGTRLTVL.

This clonotype was observed a few times. The J gene is TRBJ2-3, the V gene TRBV4-3, with 7 bases identical to TRBD2. The CDR3 runs to 18 residues. CDR1 is LGHNA and CDR2 is YSLEER in the germline V gene. Losses at the gene ends were 3 bases for V and 0 bases for J; bases not matched to a gene: 12. Here the CDR3 reads CASSQDLKSGVSTDTQYF. The CDR3 nucleotides read TGCGCCAGCAGCCAGGATCTCAAAAGCGGGGTTAGCACAGATACGCAGTATTTT.

This clonotype was picked up many times. One end of the junction varies from germline; a read error may be responsible. The chain has TRBV5-1 and TRBJ2-7, with 9 nucleotides matching TRBD1. The CDR3 sequence is 14 residues long. CDR1 SGHRS and CDR2 YFSETQ come from the germline V gene. CDR3 in amino acids: CASSLLGQGQTKHF. The CDR3 DNA reads TGCGCCAGCAGCTTGTTGGGACAGGGCCAAACGAAACACTTC.